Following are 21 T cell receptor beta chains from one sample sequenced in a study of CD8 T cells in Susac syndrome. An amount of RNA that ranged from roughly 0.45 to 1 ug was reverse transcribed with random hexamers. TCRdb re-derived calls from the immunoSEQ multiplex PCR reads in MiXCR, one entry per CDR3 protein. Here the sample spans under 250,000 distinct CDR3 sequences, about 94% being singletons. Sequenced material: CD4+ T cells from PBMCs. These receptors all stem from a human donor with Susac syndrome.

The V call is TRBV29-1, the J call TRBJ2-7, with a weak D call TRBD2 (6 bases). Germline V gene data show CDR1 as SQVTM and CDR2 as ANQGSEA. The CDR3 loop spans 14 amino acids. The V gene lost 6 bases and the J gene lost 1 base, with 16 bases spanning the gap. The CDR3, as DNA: TGCAGCGTCTGGGGACTGAGCGATTCCTACGAGCAGTACTTC. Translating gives CSVWGLSDSYEQYF.

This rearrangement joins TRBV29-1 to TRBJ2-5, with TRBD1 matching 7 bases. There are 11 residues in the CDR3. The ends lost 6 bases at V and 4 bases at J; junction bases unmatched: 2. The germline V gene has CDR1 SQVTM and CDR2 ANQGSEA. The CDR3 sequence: CSVNRGETQYF. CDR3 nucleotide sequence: TGCAGCGTGAACAGGGGAGAGACCCAGTACTTC.

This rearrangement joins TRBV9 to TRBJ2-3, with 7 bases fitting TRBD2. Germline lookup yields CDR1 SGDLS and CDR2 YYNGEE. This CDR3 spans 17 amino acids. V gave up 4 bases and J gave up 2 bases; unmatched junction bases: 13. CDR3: CASSPRGGGTVTDTQYF. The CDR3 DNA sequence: TGTGCCAGCAGCCCCCGCGGGGGAGGGACGGTCACAGATACGCAGTATTTT.

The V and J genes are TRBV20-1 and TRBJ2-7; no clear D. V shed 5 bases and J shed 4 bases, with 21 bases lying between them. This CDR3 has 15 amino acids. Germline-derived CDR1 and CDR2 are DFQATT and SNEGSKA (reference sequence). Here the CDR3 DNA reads TGCAGTGCTCGTACACCCGGAACTTTCACGTACGAGCAGTACTTC. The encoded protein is CSARTPGTFTYEQYF.

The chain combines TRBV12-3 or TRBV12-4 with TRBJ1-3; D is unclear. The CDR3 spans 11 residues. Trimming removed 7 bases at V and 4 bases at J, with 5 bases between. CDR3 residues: CASTQGNTIYF. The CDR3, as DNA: TGTGCCAGCACTCAAGGAAACACCATATATTTT.

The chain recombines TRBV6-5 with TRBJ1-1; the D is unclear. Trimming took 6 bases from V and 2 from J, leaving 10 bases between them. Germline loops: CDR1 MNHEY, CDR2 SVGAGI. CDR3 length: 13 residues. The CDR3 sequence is CASSPEGNTEAFF. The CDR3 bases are TGTGCCAGCAGCCCTGAGGGAAACACTGAAGCTTTCTTT.

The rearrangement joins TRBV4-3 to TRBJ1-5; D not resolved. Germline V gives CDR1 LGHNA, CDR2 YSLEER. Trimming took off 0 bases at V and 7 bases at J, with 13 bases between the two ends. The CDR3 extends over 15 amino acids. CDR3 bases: TGCGCCAGCAGCCAAGATCGGGCAGCGGGGCAGCCCCAGCATTTT. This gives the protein CASSQDRAAGQPQHF.

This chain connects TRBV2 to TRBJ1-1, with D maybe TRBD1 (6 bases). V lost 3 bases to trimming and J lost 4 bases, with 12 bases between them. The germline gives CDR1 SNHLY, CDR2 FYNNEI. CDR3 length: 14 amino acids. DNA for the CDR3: TGTGCCAGCAGTGATGGGGGGGCTCGCACTGAAGCTTTCTTT. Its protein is CASSDGGARTEAFF.

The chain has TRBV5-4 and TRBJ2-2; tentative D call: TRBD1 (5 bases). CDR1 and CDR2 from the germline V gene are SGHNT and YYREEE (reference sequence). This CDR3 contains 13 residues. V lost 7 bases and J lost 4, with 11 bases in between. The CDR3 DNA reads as TGTGCCAGCTTTGACAGAGGCACCGGGGAGCTGTTTTTT. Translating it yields CASFDRGTGELFF. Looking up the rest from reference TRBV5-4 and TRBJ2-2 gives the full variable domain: ETGVTQSPTHLIKTRGQQVTLRCSSQSGHNTVSWYQQALGQGPQFIFQYYREEENGRGNFPPRFSGLQFPNYSSELNVNALELDDSALYLCASFDRGTGELFFGEGSRLTVL.

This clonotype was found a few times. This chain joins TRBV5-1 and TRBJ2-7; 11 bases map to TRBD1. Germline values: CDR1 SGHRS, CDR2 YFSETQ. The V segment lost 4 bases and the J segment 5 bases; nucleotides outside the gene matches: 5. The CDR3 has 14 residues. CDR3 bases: TGCGCCAGCAGCCCACCGGGACAGGGGGACGAGCAGTACTTC. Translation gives CASSPPGQGDEQYF.

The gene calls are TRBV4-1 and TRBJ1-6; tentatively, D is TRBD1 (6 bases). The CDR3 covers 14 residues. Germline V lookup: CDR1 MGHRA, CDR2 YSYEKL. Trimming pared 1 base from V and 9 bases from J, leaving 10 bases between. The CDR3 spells CASSQGEQGSPLHF. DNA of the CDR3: TGCGCCAGCAGCCAAGGGGAACAGGGTTCACCCCTCCACTTT.

For the CDR3, the DNA is TGTGCCAGCAGCCAAGGCCTGGGGCCAGATAATTCCGGGGAGCTGTTTTTT. The encoded protein is CASSQGLGPDNSGELFF. The chain uses TRBV3-1 and TRBJ2-2; D is perhaps TRBD1 (5 bases). CDR1 is LGHDT and CDR2 is YNNKEL in the germline V gene (reference sequence). This CDR3 has 17 residues. Deletions cut 1 base from V and 6 bases from J, with 18 bases between.

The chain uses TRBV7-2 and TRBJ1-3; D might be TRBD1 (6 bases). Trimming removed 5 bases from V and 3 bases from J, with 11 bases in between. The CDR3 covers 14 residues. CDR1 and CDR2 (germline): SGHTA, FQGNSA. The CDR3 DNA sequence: TGTGCCAGCAGCCTACAGGGCTATGGAAACACCATATATTTT. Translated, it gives CASSLQGYGNTIYF.

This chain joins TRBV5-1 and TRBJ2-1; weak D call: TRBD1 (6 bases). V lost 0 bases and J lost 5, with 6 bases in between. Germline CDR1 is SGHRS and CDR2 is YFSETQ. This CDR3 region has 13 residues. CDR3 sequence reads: CASSLGTDNEQFF. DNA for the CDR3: TGCGCCAGCAGCTTGGGGACAGACAATGAGCAGTTCTTC.

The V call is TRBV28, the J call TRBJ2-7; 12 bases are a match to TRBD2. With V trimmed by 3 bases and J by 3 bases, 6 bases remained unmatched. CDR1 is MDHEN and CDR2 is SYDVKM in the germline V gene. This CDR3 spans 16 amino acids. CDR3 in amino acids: CASSLTSGGLNYEQYF. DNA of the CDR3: TGTGCCAGCAGTTTGACTAGCGGGGGTCTAAACTACGAGCAGTACTTC.

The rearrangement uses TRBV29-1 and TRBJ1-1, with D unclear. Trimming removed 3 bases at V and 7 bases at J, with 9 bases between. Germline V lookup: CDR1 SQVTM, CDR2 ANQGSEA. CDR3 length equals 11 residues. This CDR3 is CSVDSPIEAFF. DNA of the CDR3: TGCAGCGTTGATAGCCCGATTGAAGCTTTCTTT. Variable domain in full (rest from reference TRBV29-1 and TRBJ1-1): SAVISQKPSRDICQRGTSLTIQCQVDSQVTMMFWYRQQPGQSLTLIATANQGSEATYESGFVIDKFPISRPNLTFSTLTVSNMSPEDSSIYLCSVDSPIEAFFGQGTRLTVV.

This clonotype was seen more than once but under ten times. The CDR3 region is CASSVAFHLRDSPLHF. In DNA, the CDR3 is TGTGCCAGCAGCGTAGCATTCCACCTCCGAGATTCACCCCTCCACTTT. The chain uses TRBV9 and TRBJ1-6; no firm D call. Between the trimmed V and J ends, which lost 0 bases and 8 bases, there was a span of 15 bases. Germline CDR1 is SGDLS and CDR2 is YYNGEE. The CDR3 extends over 16 amino acids.

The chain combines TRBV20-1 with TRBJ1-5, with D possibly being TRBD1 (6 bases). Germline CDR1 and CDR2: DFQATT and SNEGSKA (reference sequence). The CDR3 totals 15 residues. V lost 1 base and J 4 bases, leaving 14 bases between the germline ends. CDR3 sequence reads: CSARVGDRINQPQHF. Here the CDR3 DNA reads TGCAGTGCTAGAGTGGGCGACAGGATTAATCAGCCCCAGCATTTT.

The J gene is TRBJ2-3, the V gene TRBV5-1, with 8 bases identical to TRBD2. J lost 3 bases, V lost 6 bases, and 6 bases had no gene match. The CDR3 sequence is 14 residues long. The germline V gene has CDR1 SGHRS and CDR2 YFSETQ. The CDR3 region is CASMAGGWTDTQYF. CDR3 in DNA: TGCGCCAGCATGGCGGGGGGATGGACAGATACGCAGTATTTT.

The CDR3 reads CASSQEGIDSPLHF. The CDR3 DNA reads as TGCGCCAGCAGCCAAGAGGGCATCGATTCACCCCTCCACTTT. The J gene is TRBJ1-6, the V gene TRBV4-3; D ambiguous. The germline CDR1 and CDR2 sequences are LGHNA and YSLEER. The CDR3 runs 14 residues. The V end lost 0 bases, the J end lost 8 bases, and 8 bases lay between the germline ends.

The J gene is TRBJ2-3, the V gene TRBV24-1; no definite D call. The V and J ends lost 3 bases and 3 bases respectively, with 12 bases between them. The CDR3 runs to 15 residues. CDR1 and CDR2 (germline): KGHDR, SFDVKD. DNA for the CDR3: TGTGCCACCAGTGATCCTACGCGTATTACAGATACGCAGTATTTT. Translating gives CATSDPTRITDTQYF.